One sample yielded the 7 T cell receptor beta chains listed below, sequenced in a study of T cell responses to AZD1222 COVID-19 vaccine. Measured with immunoSEQ multiplex PCR; TCRdb has only the in-frame clones, and not every one. Of around 150,000 clones in the sample, more than 80% are singletons; the top ten hold around 8%. The sequences come from peripheral blood, collected 28 days after the second dose of the MenACWY control vaccine. These receptors all come from an adult who received the MenACWY meningococcal vaccine as a control.

CDR3 sequence: CASSPGLFDGYTF. In DNA form, the CDR3 reads TGTGCCAGCTCACCCGGTCTGTTTGACGGCTACACCTTC. The chain employs TRBV18 and TRBJ1-2; D is ambiguous. V was shortened by 3 bases and J by 8 bases, with 13 bases between the two germline ends. This CDR3 comprises 13 residues. The germline V gene encodes CDR1 KGHSH and CDR2 LQKENI.

The chain couples TRBV19 to TRBJ1-2, with TRBD1 matching over 7 bases. Germline CDR1 reads LNHDA; CDR2 reads SQIVND (reference sequence). The length of the CDR3 is 14 residues. V shed 10 bases and J 4 bases; nucleotides not matched to a gene: 12. CDR3 sequence reads: CATAIRGVGYGYTF. CDR3 DNA sequence: TGTGCCACCGCTATCAGGGGGGTCGGCTATGGCTACACCTTC.

The chain is built from TRBV25-1 and TRBJ1-4, with D hard to call. The germline V gene encodes CDR1 MGHDK and CDR2 SYGVNS. V shed 4 bases and J shed 12 bases, with 21 bases lying between them. The CDR3 is 15 amino acids. DNA of the CDR3: TGTGCCAGCAGTGGAGTGGGTGCCCGGGAGGTGGAACTGTTTTTT. Its translation is CASSGVGAREVELFF.

The rearrangement joins TRBV7-9 to TRBJ2-6; D remains ambiguous. Trimming cost V 4 bases and J 0 bases, with 7 bases left between them. The CDR3 extends over 15 amino acids. The germline gives CDR1 SEHNR, CDR2 FQNEAQ (reference sequence). The CDR3 coding sequence is TGTGCCAGCAGCTCCGGCCGCTCTGGGGCCAACGTCCTGACTTTC. It codes for CASSSGRSGANVLTF.

The V gene is TRBV7-2, the J gene TRBJ1-5; TRBD1 matches at 7 bases. V lost 6 bases to trimming and J lost 5 bases; unmatched junction nucleotides: 10. The germline CDR1 and CDR2 sequences are SGHTA and FQGNSA. The CDR3 is 15 amino acids. The CDR3 DNA reads as TGTGCCAGCAGTCCTGCCGACAGGGCGGATCAGCCCCAGCATTTT. Translating gives CASSPADRADQPQHF. Complete variable domain (other parts from reference TRBV7-2 and TRBJ1-5): GAGVSQSPSNKVTEKGKDVELRCDPISGHTALYWYRQSLGQGLEFLIYFQGNSAPDKSGLPSDRFSAERTGGSVSTLTIQRTQQEDSAVYLCASSPADRADQPQHFGDGTRLSIL.

The J gene is TRBJ1-3, the V gene TRBV9; possibly TRBD1 for D (6 bases). CDR3 size: 17 residues. V was clipped by 3 bases and J by 0 bases, with 16 bases between them. From germline, CDR1 is SGDLS and CDR2 YYNGEE. The CDR3, as DNA: TGTGCCAGCAGCGCCCCTGGGGGGCATATCTCTGGAAACACCATATATTTT. Translating gives CASSAPGGHISGNTIYF.

This clone has only one observation. J is TRBJ1-3 and V is TRBV11-2, with TRBD1 matching 7 bases. This CDR3 comprises 17 residues. CDR1 and CDR2 (germline): SGHAT, FQNNGV. V lost 4 bases, J lost 0 bases, and 9 bases stayed unmatched. The CDR3 nucleotides read TGTGCCAGCAGCTCCAAGAGCGGGACAGTCTCTGGAAACACCATATATTTT. It codes for CASSSKSGTVSGNTIYF.